The 28 T cell receptor beta chains presented below share a single source sample, sequenced in a study of OX40 agonist ivuxolimab in advanced cancers. Repertoires were generated with immunoSEQ multiplex PCR, while TCRdb's copy carries only in-frame clones and drops some. The table includes about 60,000 clones, about 87% detected once. The material sequenced was CD4+ or CD8+ T cells sorted from blood, taken in a trial of the OX40 agonist ivuxolimab. Receptors originate from an adult with an advanced solid tumor such as melanoma, head and neck, liver or kidney cancer.

Only one count was recorded for this clone. The chain employs TRBV28 and TRBJ2-7; maybe TRBD1 (5 bases). CDR3 length equals 12 residues. V lost 6 bases, J lost 4 bases, and 10 bases lay in between. The germline V gene has CDR1 MDHEN and CDR2 SYDVKM. CDR3 residues: CASSQGLYEQYF. In nucleotides, the CDR3 is TGTGCCAGCAGCCAGGGCCTTTACGAGCAGTACTTC.

The chain links TRBV6-5 to TRBJ2-3; D might be TRBD1 (5 bases). From germline, CDR1 is MNHEY and CDR2 SVGAGI. This CDR3 has 15 amino acids. With 0 bases removed from V and 10 bases from J, the gap between germline ends came to 17 bases. The CDR3 sequence: CASSYSPVTVNSQYF. In nucleotides, the CDR3 is TGTGCCAGCAGTTACTCCCCGGTGACAGTCAACTCGCAGTATTTT.

This clone was detected a few times. The chain joins TRBV5-6 to TRBJ1-5; D unclear. The germline V gene encodes CDR1 SGHDT and CDR2 YYEEEE. The CDR3 covers 13 residues. The V gene lost 0 bases and the J gene lost 6 bases, with 7 bases spanning the gap. As DNA, the CDR3 is TGTGCCAGCAGCTTGGGGTGGGCTCAGCCCCAGCATTTT. This encodes CASSLGWAQPQHF.

This sequence joins TRBV19 and TRBJ1-1; no clear D. V gave up 2 bases and J gave up 0 bases, with 7 bases separating them. The germline V gene encodes CDR1 LNHDA and CDR2 SQIVND (reference sequence). The CDR3 totals 14 residues. CDR3 coding DNA: TGTGCCAGTAGTATACAGGCTATGAACACTGAAGCTTTCTTT. It yields the protein CASSIQAMNTEAFF.

The chain has TRBV25-1 and TRBJ1-3; D remains ambiguous. There are 15 residues in the CDR3. Between the trimmed V and J ends, which lost 4 bases and 4 bases, there was a span of 14 bases. CDR1 is MGHDK, CDR2 SYGVNS, per germline. Here the CDR3 DNA reads TGTGCCAGCAGTGGCAGAAAAGCCCCCGGAAACACCATATATTTT. It is translated as CASSGRKAPGNTIYF.

This clone has only one observation. This chain uses TRBV27 with TRBJ2-4; D is possibly TRBD1 or TRBD2 (5 bases each). The CDR3 is made up of 16 amino acids. V was clipped by 4 bases and J by 1 base, with 14 bases between them. The V gene's germline CDR1 is MNHEY and CDR2 SMNVEV (reference sequence). The CDR3 nucleotides are TGTGCCAGCAGTTCCCTCAGGGAGAAGGCCAAAAACATTCAGTACTTC. This gives the protein CASSSLREKAKNIQYF.

This clone was counted a single time. The chain has TRBV15 and TRBJ2-1, with D unclear. The CDR3 is 11 amino acids. CDR1 and CDR2 from the germline V gene are LNHNV and YYDKDF (reference sequence). Trimming removed 0 bases at V and 8 bases at J, with 2 bases between. For the CDR3, the DNA is TGTGCCACCAGCAGAGATGATGAGCAGTTCTTC. This gives the protein CATSRDDEQFF.

The chain carries TRBV29-1 and TRBJ2-3; perhaps TRBD2 as D (6 bases). The CDR3 is 15 residues long. Trimming removed 6 bases at V and 2 bases at J, with 18 bases between. Looked up from germline, CDR1 is SQVTM and CDR2 is ANQGSEA. CDR3 sequence: CSVNLANAFTDTQYF. The DNA of the CDR3 is TGCAGCGTCAACCTAGCGAACGCGTTCACAGATACGCAGTATTTT.

The rearrangement uses TRBV19 and TRBJ1-1; TRBD1 might be the D (6 bases). Trimming pared 7 bases from V and 3 bases from J, leaving 15 bases between. CDR1 and CDR2 (germline): LNHDA, SQIVND (reference sequence). The CDR3 runs to 14 residues. The CDR3 DNA is TGTGCCAGTACGGATAACAGGGTTGACACTGAAGCTTTCTTT. It specifies CASTDNRVDTEAFF. The full variable domain, completed using reference TRBV19 and TRBJ1-1, is DGGITQSPKYLFRKEGQNVTLSCEQNLNHDAMYWYRQDPGQGLRLIYYSQIVNDFQKGDIAEGYSVSREKKESFPLTVTSAQKNPTAFYLCASTDNRVDTEAFFGQGTRLTVV.

This chain joins TRBV2 and TRBJ1-2; possibly TRBD1 for D (5 bases). The germline V gene has CDR1 SNHLY and CDR2 FYNNEI. The V end lost 6 bases, the J end lost 8 bases, and 13 bases lay between the germline ends. This CDR3 contains 12 residues. The CDR3 here is CASRPGGAGYTF. CDR3 in DNA: TGTGCCAGCAGGCCCGGTGGGGCCGGCTACACCTTC.

The chain recombines TRBV9 with TRBJ2-5, with D unresolved. Germline V CDR1 and CDR2: SGDLS, YYNGEE. Trimming took off 0 bases at V and 4 bases at J, with 1 base between the two ends. The CDR3 length is 11 residues. The CDR3, as DNA: TGTGCCAGCAGCGTAGTAGAGACCCAGTACTTC. Amino acid sequence: CASSVVETQYF.

The J gene is TRBJ2-7, the V gene TRBV28, with a possible D match to TRBD1 (5 bases). The germline CDR1 and CDR2 sequences are MDHEN and SYDVKM. Trimming shortened V by 5 bases and J by 6 bases, and 11 bases separated the two germline ends. The CDR3 covers 12 residues. CDR3 in amino acids: CASSPPRAEQYF. CDR3 DNA sequence: TGTGCCAGCAGTCCACCCAGGGCCGAGCAGTACTTC.

This chain joins TRBV6-1 and TRBJ2-7, with D maybe TRBD2 (6 bases). V lost 6 bases, J lost 5 bases, and 20 bases lay in between. CDR1 and CDR2 (germline): MNHNS, SASEGT. This CDR3 is built from 15 residues. The CDR3 nucleotides read TGTGCCAGCAGGAACAATCCCGGGAGCCTTAACGAGCAGTACTTC. It is translated as CASRNNPGSLNEQYF.

This clone came up once. V gene TRBV5-1 combines with J gene TRBJ1-1, with D uncertain. The germline V gene encodes CDR1 SGHRS and CDR2 YFSETQ. V lost 0 bases to trimming and J lost 1 base, with 7 bases between them. CDR3 size: 14 residues. The CDR3 sequence is CASSLGKSNTEAFF. CDR3 in DNA: TGCGCCAGCAGCTTGGGGAAATCGAACACTGAAGCTTTCTTT.

The chain has TRBV6-5 and TRBJ2-1; a weak D match, TRBD1 (5 bases). The ends were cut back, 4 bases at V and 4 bases at J, with 14 bases in the middle. CDR1 is MNHEY and CDR2 is SVGAGI in the germline V gene. The CDR3 consists of 15 residues. In nucleotides, the CDR3 is TGTGCCAGCAGTTTTGGACACGGCCATTACAATGAGCAGTTCTTC. It specifies CASSFGHGHYNEQFF.

This chain connects TRBV4-1 to TRBJ2-7; D may be TRBD1 or TRBD2 (6 bases each). CDR1 and CDR2 from the germline V gene are MGHRA and YSYEKL. Deletions cut 1 base from V and 7 bases from J, with 17 bases between. The CDR3 covers 15 residues. The CDR3 DNA reads as TGCGCCAGCAGCCAAGTTGAAGGGGGGATCGGGGAGCAGTACTTC. As protein: CASSQVEGGIGEQYF.

The chain carries TRBV15 and TRBJ1-4; 7 bases are shared with TRBD1. CDR1 is LNHNV, CDR2 YYDKDF, per germline (reference sequence). The V gene end was trimmed by 2 bases and the J gene end by 8 bases; junction bases not matched to a gene: 14. The CDR3 covers 17 residues. CDR3 sequence reads: CATSRPTSTGRREKLFF. The CDR3 region has the DNA TGTGCCACCAGCAGACCTACGTCGACAGGGAGAAGAGAAAAACTGTTTTTT.

The sample holds one count of this clone. V usage is TRBV10-3 and J usage is TRBJ2-3; TRBD1 is a possible D gene (6 bases). V lost 3 bases and J 0 bases, leaving 16 bases between the germline ends. The CDR3 length is 17 residues. Germline V gene lookup returns CDR1 ENHRY and CDR2 SYGVKD. The DNA for the CDR3 is TGTGCCATCAGTGAAAGGTTCGGGACAACTAGCACAGATACGCAGTATTTT. Protein: CAISERFGTTSTDTQYF.

CDR3 nucleotides: TGTGCCAGCAGTGAAGCCGACAGGGGTTTAAGCAATCAGCCCCAGCATTTT. This translates into CASSEADRGLSNQPQHF. The chain employs TRBV28 and TRBJ1-5; TRBD1 agrees at 8 bases. Per germline, CDR1 MDHEN and CDR2 SYDVKM. Losses at the gene ends were 5 bases for V and 1 base for J; bases not matched to a gene: 10. This CDR3 contains 17 residues.

This clone was counted only a few times. The V call is TRBV30, the J call TRBJ1-1, with TRBD1 matching 7 bases. Germline V CDR1 and CDR2: GTSNPN, SVGIG (reference sequence). CDR3 length: 12 amino acids. The J segment lost 5 bases and the V segment lost 2 bases, leaving 2 bases of the junction unmatched. The CDR3 sequence is CAWSRRGTEAFF. The CDR3 bases are TGTGCCTGGAGTCGCAGGGGGACTGAAGCTTTCTTT.

The J gene is TRBJ2-7, the V gene TRBV19, with 10 bases that match TRBD1. Looked up from germline, CDR1 is LNHDA and CDR2 is SQIVND (reference sequence). CDR3 length: 15 residues. V lost 5 bases to trimming and J lost 5 bases; unmatched junction nucleotides: 9. The CDR3 DNA reads as TGTGCCAGTAGTCGGCGACAGGGGGCTGTCGACGAGCAGTACTTC. Its protein is CASSRRQGAVDEQYF.

The J gene is TRBJ2-2, the V gene TRBV13; maybe TRBD2 (5 bases). V lost 1 base, J lost 0 bases, and 9 bases lay in between. Germline CDR1 reads PRHDT; CDR2 reads FYEKMQ (reference sequence). There are 16 residues in the CDR3. The chain's CDR3 is CASSLVGGPNTGELFF. The CDR3 DNA follows: TGTGCCAGCAGCTTAGTAGGAGGTCCGAACACCGGGGAGCTGTTTTTT.

V usage is TRBV29-1 and J usage is TRBJ2-7; D is unresolved. V lost 4 bases and J 2 bases, leaving 9 bases between the germline ends. This CDR3 comprises 12 residues. Germline V lookup: CDR1 SQVTM, CDR2 ANQGSEA. The CDR3 sequence is CSVGRATYEQYF. CDR3 DNA sequence: TGCAGCGTTGGGAGAGCGACCTACGAGCAGTACTTC.

The genes are TRBV28 and TRBJ2-7; 16 bases are a match to TRBD2. CDR1 and CDR2 (germline): MDHEN, SYDVKM. CDR3 length: 15 residues. J lost 3 bases, V lost 5 bases, and 1 base had no gene match. The CDR3 DNA follows: TGTGCCAGCAGTGGGACTAGCGGGAGGGACTACGAGCAGTACTTC. This encodes CASSGTSGRDYEQYF.

The gene calls are TRBV2 and TRBJ2-1; tentative D call: TRBD2 (5 bases). Trimming took 2 bases from V and 0 from J, leaving 8 bases between them. This CDR3 region has 15 residues. The germline CDR1 and CDR2 sequences are SNHLY and FYNNEI. The CDR3 nucleotides read TGTGCCAGCAGTGAAACCCGGGGCTCCTACAATGAGCAGTTCTTC. Encoded protein: CASSETRGSYNEQFF.

CDR3 in DNA: TGCGCCAGCAGCTTGCGGCAGGGGCCTGGAAACACCATATATTTT. This codes for CASSLRQGPGNTIYF. The gene calls are TRBV5-1 and TRBJ1-3; the D gene is possibly TRBD1 (6 bases). V was trimmed by 1 base and J by 2 bases, leaving 10 bases between them. The CDR3 is 15 amino acids. From germline, CDR1 is SGHRS and CDR2 YFSETQ.

The rearrangement links TRBV7-9 to TRBJ2-7; 9 bases are a match to TRBD1. V was pared by 11 bases and J by 6 bases, with 8 bases of the junction left unmatched. CDR3 size: 12 residues. The germline V gene has CDR1 SEHNR and CDR2 FQNEAQ (reference sequence). The CDR3 loop reads CACGQGYLEQYF. In nucleotides, the CDR3 is TGTGCCTGTGGACAGGGGTACCTCGAGCAGTACTTC.

The rearrangement joins TRBV5-4 to TRBJ1-3, with 10 bases lining up with TRBD1. The CDR3 length is 15 residues. Trimming removed 6 bases from V and 4 bases from J; junction bases left unmatched: 7. Per germline, CDR1 SGHNT and CDR2 YYREEE (reference sequence). CDR3 bases: TGTGCCAGCACCAAGACAGGGGGCACCGGAAACACCATATATTTT. It encodes CASTKTGGTGNTIYF.